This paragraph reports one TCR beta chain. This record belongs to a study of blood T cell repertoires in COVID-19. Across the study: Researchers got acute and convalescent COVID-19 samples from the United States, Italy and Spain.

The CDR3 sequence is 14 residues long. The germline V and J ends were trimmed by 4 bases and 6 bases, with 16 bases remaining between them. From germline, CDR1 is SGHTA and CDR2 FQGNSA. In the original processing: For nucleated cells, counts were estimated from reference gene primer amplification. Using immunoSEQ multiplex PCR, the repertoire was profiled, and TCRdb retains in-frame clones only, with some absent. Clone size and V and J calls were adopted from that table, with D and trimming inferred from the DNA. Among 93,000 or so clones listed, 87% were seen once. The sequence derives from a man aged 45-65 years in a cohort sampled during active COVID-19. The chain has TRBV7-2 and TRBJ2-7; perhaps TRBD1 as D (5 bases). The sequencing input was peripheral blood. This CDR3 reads CASSSTWVRGEQYF. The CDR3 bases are TGTGCCAGCAGCTCCACCTGGGTTAGGGGCGAGCAGTACTTC. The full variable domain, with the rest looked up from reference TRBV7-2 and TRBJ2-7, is GAGVSQSPSNKVTEKGKDVELRCDPISGHTALYWYRQSLGQGLEFLIYFQGNSAPDKSGLPSDRFSAERTGGSVSTLTIQRTQQEDSAVYLCASSSTWVRGEQYFGPGTRLTVT.